This T cell receptor beta chain is from a study of graft-versus-host responses after intestinal transplantation. For the study at large: Uniformly, recipients were administered anti-thymocyte globulin induction with subsequent tacrolimus and steroids for about 3 years.

Study-wide findings and caveats: Allografts of one patient group, those with graft-donor T cell macrochimerism, had high graft-versus-host to host-versus-graft clonal ratios. With peak circulating GvH clone levels came an association with early post-transplant HvG declines.

In the case of this clone: Its antigen is currently unknown.

The CDR3 is made up of 13 amino acids. Germline CDR1 reads MDHEN; CDR2 reads SYDVKM. V dropped 7 bases and J dropped 9 bases, with 16 bases sitting between them. The assay was immunoSEQ multiplex PCR, and TCRdb's table has in-frame clones only and misses some. Of some 130,000 clones detected, around 94% appear once; the ten largest clones hold over 0.15%. Source: unstimulated CD4+ T cells sorted from spleen or lymph node cells, taken before intestinal transplant. This clonotype originated in a human donor who received an intestinal transplant. This chain connects TRBV28 to TRBJ2-1; D may be TRBD1 (7 bases). The CDR3 protein is CASNPGGIGEQFF. CDR3 DNA: TGTGCCAGCAACCCAGGGGGGATAGGTGAGCAGTTCTTC.